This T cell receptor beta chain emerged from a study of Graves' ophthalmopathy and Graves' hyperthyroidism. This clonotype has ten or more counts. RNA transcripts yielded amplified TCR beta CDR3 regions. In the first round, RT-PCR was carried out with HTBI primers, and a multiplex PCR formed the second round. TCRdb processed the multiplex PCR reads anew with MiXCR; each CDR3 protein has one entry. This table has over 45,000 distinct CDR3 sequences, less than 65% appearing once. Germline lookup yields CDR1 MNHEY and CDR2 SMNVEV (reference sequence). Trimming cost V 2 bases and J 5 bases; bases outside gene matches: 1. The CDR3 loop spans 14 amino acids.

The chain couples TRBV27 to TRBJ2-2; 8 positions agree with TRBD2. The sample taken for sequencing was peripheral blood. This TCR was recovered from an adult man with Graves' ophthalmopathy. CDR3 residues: CASSLASGTGELFF. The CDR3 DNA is TGTGCCAGCAGTTTAGCTAGCGGGACCGGGGAGCTGTTTTTT.